This T cell receptor (beta chain) emerged from a study of blood T cell repertoires in COVID-19. On the study more broadly: COVID-19 samples collected from the United States, Italy and Spain covered acute and convalescent phases. The cDNA or gDNA used as material had been derived from T cells, B-cell-depleted T cells, or PBMCs.

As originally analysed: By means of reference gene primer amplification, nucleated cell counts were estimated. Generated by immunoSEQ multiplex PCR, the TCRdb table keeps only in-frame clones and is missing some. V, J and clone size reflect that table, while D and trimming were determined from the DNA. The table lists about 210,000 clones, 84% of them singletons. The receptor's source is a woman aged 45 to 65 with active or convalescent COVID-19. Specimen: peripheral blood.

CDR3 residues: CASFLFGAGEGGVFF. The CDR3 DNA reads as TGTGCCAGTTTTCTTTTTGGAGCGGGGGAAGGGGGAGTTTTCTTT. The V call is TRBV19, the J call TRBJ1-1, with D perhaps matching TRBD1 (6 bases). From germline, CDR1 is LNHDA and CDR2 SQIVND (reference sequence). The CDR3 sequence is 15 residues long. Deletions cut 8 bases from V and 13 bases from J, with 29 bases between.